This record concerns one TCR beta chain sequence. In the authors' methods: Reference gene primer amplification gave estimated nucleated cell counts. Assay used: immunoSEQ multiplex PCR; TCRdb lists only in-frame clones, some missing. The DNA gave D and trimming, while V, J and clone size come from that table. Among 90,000 to 130,000 clones, roughly 79% were seen once, and the ten largest hold 16%. This specimen comes from a study of blood T cell repertoires in COVID-19. Study overall: Acute and convalescent COVID-19 samples came from the United States, Italy and Spain. The cDNA or gDNA used as material had been derived from T cells, B-cell-depleted T cells, or PBMCs.

CDR1 is GTSNPN, CDR2 SVGIG, per germline (reference sequence). The CDR3 contains 13 residues. Trimming took 3 bases from V and 2 from J, leaving 11 bases between them. This TCR derives from a woman of 80 years or more with active or convalescent COVID-19. The V and J genes are TRBV30 and TRBJ2-7; D is perhaps TRBD2 (5 bases). The source material was peripheral blood. Here the CDR3 reads CAWSSGGTYEQYF. The CDR3 DNA reads TGTGCCTGGAGCAGCGGAGGTACCTACGAGCAGTACTTC.